One T cell receptor beta chain is described in this entry. No antigen is known for it. The germline CDR1 and CDR2 sequences are SGHDT and YYEEEE. There are 14 residues in the CDR3. V lost 2 bases, J lost 6 bases, and 7 bases stayed unmatched. Autoimmune disease history or systemic immunosuppression was exclusionary. This specimen comes from a study of OX40 agonist ivuxolimab in advanced cancers. General study findings and limits: Normalized T-cell clonal expansion was also low in a subset of nonresponders. CD4+ and CD8+ blood T cells expanded clonally by week 6 at 0.1 to 3.0 mg/kg. Some of the lowest clonal expansion was seen in partial responders at 0.1-3.0 mg/kg.

The assay was immunoSEQ multiplex PCR, and TCRdb's table has in-frame clones only and misses some. The sample has about 66,000 clones; about 80% are singletons. This TCR derives from an adult with an advanced solid tumor such as melanoma, head and neck, liver or kidney cancer. The chain has TRBV5-6 and TRBJ1-1; 7 bases are a match to TRBD1. The material was CD4+ or CD8+ T cells sorted from blood, obtained in a trial of the OX40 agonist ivuxolimab. DNA for the CDR3: TGTGCCAGCAGCTTAGGGGGCGCTCTGGCTGAAGCTTTCTTT. Protein: CASSLGGALAEAFF. The complete variable domain, with remaining parts taken from reference TRBV5-6 and TRBJ1-1, reads DAGVTQSPTHLIKTRGQQVTLRCSPKSGHDTVSWYQQALGQGPQFIFQYYEEEERQRGNFPDRFSGHQFPNYSSELNVNALLLGDSALYLCASSLGGALAEAFFGQGTRLTVV.